These 28 T cell receptor beta chains were all obtained from the same sample, sequenced in a study of blood T cell repertoires in COVID-19. TCRdb keeps only in-frame clones here, not all; method: immunoSEQ multiplex PCR. The sample holds tens of thousands of clones, 85% seen once. The sequenced sample consisted of peripheral blood. These receptors were taken from a human donor in a cohort sampled during active COVID-19.

This chain links TRBV7-9 with TRBJ2-5, with D possibly being TRBD2 (6 bases). Trimming stripped 5 bases from V and 2 bases from J, with 18 bases between. Germline lookup yields CDR1 SEHNR and CDR2 FQNEAQ (reference sequence). The CDR3 runs to 16 residues. CDR3 in DNA: TGTGCCAGCAGCCGTCGCCGGGGGAGCTATCAAGAGACCCAGTACTTC. Translated, it gives CASSRRRGSYQETQYF.

J is TRBJ1-2 and V is TRBV5-1; maybe TRBD1 (6 bases). Trimming shortened V by 0 bases and J by 1 base, and 10 bases separated the two germline ends. Germline V CDR1 and CDR2: SGHRS, YFSETQ. The CDR3 runs to 15 residues. The chain's CDR3 is CASSLVQGINYGYTF. In DNA, the CDR3 is TGCGCCAGCAGCTTGGTTCAGGGGATTAACTATGGCTACACCTTC.

The chain carries TRBV11-3 and TRBJ2-1; tentative D call: TRBD1 (5 bases). The CDR3 is 13 residues long. Between the trimmed V and J ends, which lost 4 bases and 9 bases, there was a span of 13 bases. Germline V gene sequence: CDR1 SGHNT, CDR2 YENEEA. CDR3 protein: CASSWGRRGEQFF. Written as DNA, the CDR3 is TGTGCCAGCAGCTGGGGCAGGCGAGGTGAGCAGTTCTTC.

The chain couples TRBV5-1 to TRBJ2-5, with D maybe TRBD2 (7 bases). The CDR3 runs 13 residues. V was trimmed by 6 bases and J by 1 base, leaving 10 bases between them. Germline CDR1 and CDR2: SGHRS and YFSETQ. The CDR3 reads CASTGGLQETQYF. Here the CDR3 DNA reads TGCGCCAGCACCGGGGGGCTCCAAGAGACCCAGTACTTC.

This clone came up once. J is TRBJ2-5 and V is TRBV18; 7 nucleotides line up with TRBD1. Per the germline V gene, CDR1 is KGHSH and CDR2 is LQKENI. With 4 bases clipped from V and 4 bases from J, the junction kept 3 bases outside the gene matches. CDR3 length: 13 amino acids. The CDR3 loop is CASSRQGRETQYF. As DNA, the CDR3 is TGTGCCAGCTCACGACAGGGCCGAGAGACCCAGTACTTC.

The chain employs TRBV30 and TRBJ1-2; TRBD1 aligns across 9 bases. Germline assignment: CDR1 GTSNPN and CDR2 SVGIG (reference sequence). The V gene end was trimmed by 6 bases and the J gene end by 6 bases; junction bases not matched to a gene: 8. This CDR3 has 13 residues. The CDR3 sequence is CACSGQGTHGYTF. As DNA, the CDR3 is TGTGCCTGCTCCGGACAGGGGACCCATGGCTACACCTTC.

This chain uses TRBV29-1 with TRBJ1-4, with D possibly TRBD1 on 5 matching bases. V lost 6 bases, J lost 8 bases, and 22 bases lay in between. The germline V gene has CDR1 SQVTM and CDR2 ANQGSEA. The CDR3 spans 15 residues. This CDR3 is CSVATFHRSQEKLFF. As DNA, the CDR3 is TGCAGCGTCGCGACTTTCCACAGGTCACAAGAAAAACTGTTTTTT.

The chain couples TRBV6-5 to TRBJ2-3, with D maybe TRBD2 (7 bases). This CDR3 is 14 amino acids long. Germline V gene data show CDR1 as MNHEY and CDR2 as SVGAGI. Trimming took off 11 bases at V and 2 bases at J, with 17 bases between the two ends. CDR3 loop: CASKGGANTDTQYF. As DNA, the CDR3 is TGTGCCTCCAAAGGGGGGGCGAACACAGATACGCAGTATTTT.

This chain links TRBV19 with TRBJ1-6, with 7 bases matching TRBD1. The CDR3 extends over 16 amino acids. Germline V gene sequence: CDR1 LNHDA, CDR2 SQIVND (reference sequence). Unmatched junction bases numbered 9, after V lost 10 bases and J lost 0 bases. The CDR3 DNA sequence: TGTGCCACCCAGGACAGGATTAGCTCCTATAATTCACCCCTCCACTTT. Translating gives CATQDRISSYNSPLHF.

This rearrangement joins TRBV19 to TRBJ1-2; weak D call: TRBD1 (5 bases). The V gene's germline CDR1 is LNHDA and CDR2 SQIVND (reference sequence). V gave up 6 bases and J gave up 4 bases, with 18 bases separating them. The CDR3 runs 15 residues. The CDR3 DNA sequence: TGTGCCAGTAGCCCCCATAGTGGACACGGCTATGGCTACACCTTC. Translated: CASSPHSGHGYGYTF.

This chain joins TRBV19 and TRBJ2-2; tentatively, D is TRBD2 (5 bases). The CDR3 is 16 amino acids. CDR1 and CDR2 (germline): LNHDA, SQIVND (reference sequence). V was shortened by 4 bases and J by 7 bases, with 19 bases between the two germline ends. This CDR3 reads CASSTSSLLGGGELFF. The CDR3, as DNA: TGTGCCAGTAGTACTTCTAGCTTATTGGGCGGCGGGGAGCTGTTTTTT. Drawing the rest from reference TRBV19 and TRBJ2-2, the complete variable domain is DGGITQSPKYLFRKEGQNVTLSCEQNLNHDAMYWYRQDPGQGLRLIYYSQIVNDFQKGDIAEGYSVSREKKESFPLTVTSAQKNPTAFYLCASSTSSLLGGGELFFGEGSRLTVL.

The chain links TRBV10-3 to TRBJ2-4, with TRBD2 as a possible D gene (5 bases). V gave up 3 bases and J gave up 5 bases, with 11 bases separating them. From germline, CDR1 is ENHRY and CDR2 SYGVKD. The CDR3 is made up of 14 amino acids. This CDR3 is CAISEKGRQNIQYF. The CDR3 coding sequence is TGTGCCATCAGTGAAAAAGGGAGACAAAACATTCAGTACTTC.

This clone was detected ten times or more. The chain has TRBV5-4 and TRBJ1-1, with D uncertain. Deletions cut 1 base from V and 6 bases from J, with 10 bases between. The CDR3 length is 13 residues. CDR1 is SGHNT and CDR2 is YYREEE in the germline V gene (reference sequence). The CDR3 coding sequence is TGTGCCAGCAGCTTGCCCCCCGGGGCTGAAGCTTTCTTT. Its translation is CASSLPPGAEAFF.

The chain joins TRBV6-2 or TRBV6-3 to TRBJ2-3, with D maybe TRBD2 (8 bases). CDR1 and CDR2 (germline): MNHEY, SVGEGT. This CDR3 has 16 amino acids. V lost 5 bases and J 2 bases, leaving 17 bases between the germline ends. CDR3 sequence (DNA): TGTGCCAGCAGTCACAGGGGACTAGGGGACACAGATACGCAGTATTTT. This sequence encodes CASSHRGLGDTDTQYF.

The rearrangement uses TRBV29-1 and TRBJ2-7; 9 bases are shared with TRBD2. Per germline, CDR1 SQVTM and CDR2 ANQGSEA. The CDR3 length is 13 residues. Losses at the gene ends were 6 bases for V and 5 bases for J; bases not matched to a gene: 8. The CDR3 sequence: CSVAGTSKHEQYF. For the CDR3, the DNA is TGCAGCGTAGCCGGGACTAGCAAACACGAGCAGTACTTC.

This clone turned up a few times. The genes are TRBV5-6 and TRBJ2-1; a weak D match, TRBD1 (5 bases). This CDR3 region has 17 residues. Trimming cost V 2 bases and J 7 bases, with 22 bases left between them. CDR1 is SGHDT, CDR2 YYEEEE, per germline. CDR3 protein: CASSFGSIGARVNEQFF. CDR3 nucleotide sequence: TGTGCCAGCAGCTTTGGATCAATCGGTGCCAGGGTGAATGAGCAGTTCTTC.

This clone was picked up one time. The chain couples TRBV5-6 to TRBJ2-1; D unclear. Deletions cut 4 bases from V and 8 bases from J, with 19 bases between. The CDR3 extends over 15 amino acids. Germline-derived CDR1 and CDR2 are SGHDT and YYEEEE. CDR3 loop: CASSPYQVAPDEQFF. The CDR3 nucleotides are TGTGCCAGCAGCCCGTACCAGGTTGCCCCGGATGAGCAGTTCTTC.

This chain connects TRBV28 to TRBJ2-4; TRBD1 might be the D (6 bases). Germline V gives CDR1 MDHEN, CDR2 SYDVKM. This CDR3 has 15 residues. Trimming shortened V by 3 bases and J by 2 bases, and 11 bases separated the two germline ends. CDR3 protein: CASSLLQGTKNIQYF. The CDR3 nucleotides are TGTGCCAGCAGTTTGTTACAGGGAACCAAAAACATTCAGTACTTC.

The chain uses TRBV4-3 and TRBJ2-5; perhaps TRBD2 as D (6 bases). From germline, CDR1 is LGHNA and CDR2 YSLEER. The CDR3 loop spans 15 amino acids. With 0 bases removed from V and 7 bases from J, the gap between germline ends came to 15 bases. CDR3 in amino acids: CASSQDGSGRATQYF. The DNA of the CDR3 is TGCGCCAGCAGCCAAGACGGGAGCGGGCGAGCGACCCAGTACTTC.

J is TRBJ1-2 and V is TRBV6-5; possible D gene TRBD1, 5 bases. The CDR3 has 15 residues. Germline values: CDR1 MNHEY, CDR2 SVGAGI. V lost 2 bases, J lost 3 bases, and 13 bases lay in between. The CDR3 sequence is CASSYIAGNHYGYTF. In DNA, the CDR3 is TGTGCCAGCAGTTACATAGCAGGGAACCACTATGGCTACACCTTC.

The V and J genes are TRBV5-5 and TRBJ1-3; the D is unclear. CDR1 SGHKS and CDR2 YYEKEE come from the germline V gene (reference sequence). The CDR3 is 15 residues long. The V gene lost 0 bases and the J gene lost 1 base, with 8 bases spanning the gap. CDR3 sequence (DNA): TGTGCCAGCAGCTTGGAGTGGACTTCTGGAAACACCATATATTTT. Translation gives CASSLEWTSGNTIYF.

This chain links TRBV6-1 with TRBJ2-2; D possibly corresponds to TRBD1 (5 bases). The CDR3 is 14 residues long. Trimming removed 3 bases from V and 3 bases from J, with 8 bases in between. The germline CDR1 and CDR2 sequences are MNHNS and SASEGT. This CDR3 is CASSDQGDTGELFF. The CDR3 DNA sequence: TGTGCCAGCAGTGACCAGGGTGACACCGGGGAGCTGTTTTTT.

The chain has TRBV15 and TRBJ2-7; TRBD1 aligns across 7 bases. Germline V lookup: CDR1 LNHNV, CDR2 YYDKDF (reference sequence). V shed 2 bases and J 3 bases; nucleotides not matched to a gene: 4. This CDR3 region has 14 residues. The CDR3 is CATSRTTGLYEQYF. The CDR3 DNA reads TGTGCCACCAGCAGAACGACAGGGCTCTACGAGCAGTACTTC. Full variable domain (missing parts from reference TRBV15 and TRBJ2-7): DAMVIQNPRYQVTQFGKPVTLSCSQTLNHNVMYWYQQKSSQAPKLLFHYYDKDFNNEADTPDNFQSRRPNTSFCFLDIRSPGLGDTAMYLCATSRTTGLYEQYFGPGTRLTVT.

This clone appeared once. V usage is TRBV6-2 or TRBV6-3 and J usage is TRBJ1-4; D is undetermined. V was cut by 6 bases and J by 0 bases, with 8 bases left in between. Germline assignment: CDR1 MNHEY and CDR2 SVGEGT. This CDR3 has 14 amino acids. In nucleotides, the CDR3 is TGTGCCAGCAGCATACAAGCAACTAATGAAAAACTGTTTTTT. Its translation: CASSIQATNEKLFF.

This clone was seen a handful of times. The chain links TRBV11-3 to TRBJ2-3, with TRBD2 matching over 11 bases. The germline V gene has CDR1 SGHNT and CDR2 YENEEA. Unmatched junction bases numbered 6, after V lost 5 bases and J lost 5 bases. The CDR3 is 15 residues long. CDR3 coding DNA: TGTGCCAGCAGCACCGGGACTAGCGGAAGAGATACGCAGTATTTT. It translates to CASSTGTSGRDTQYF. Supplemented by reference TRBV11-3 and TRBJ2-3, the full variable domain reads EAGVVQSPRYKIIEKKQPVAFWCNPISGHNTLYWYLQNLGQGPELLIRYENEEAVDDSQLPKDRFSAERLKGVDSTLKIQPAELGDSAVYLCASSTGTSGRDTQYFGPGTRLTVL.

The chain is built from TRBV15 and TRBJ1-3; D is uncertain. There are 16 residues in the CDR3. The ends were cut back, 0 bases at V and 0 bases at J, with 9 bases in the middle. Germline CDR1 and CDR2: LNHNV and YYDKDF (reference sequence). CDR3 residues: CATSRDRRSSGNTIYF. The CDR3 DNA sequence: TGTGCCACCAGCAGAGATCGTCGGAGCTCTGGAAACACCATATATTTT.

V and J are TRBV9 and TRBJ1-4; 9 bases match TRBD1. The trim removed 4 bases at V and 7 bases at J, leaving 8 bases unmatched. The CDR3 runs 15 residues. From germline, CDR1 is SGDLS and CDR2 YYNGEE. The CDR3 is CASSPGGTGSEKLFF. CDR3 coding DNA: TGTGCCAGCAGCCCCGGAGGGACAGGGAGTGAAAAACTGTTTTTT.

J is TRBJ2-3 and V is TRBV30; 10 nucleotides line up with TRBD2. This CDR3 comprises 14 residues. The V gene's germline CDR1 is GTSNPN and CDR2 SVGIG (reference sequence). After removal of 2 bases from V and 4 bases from J, the junction contained 3 bases not matched to a gene. The chain's CDR3 is CAWSWLAGADTQYF. CDR3 nucleotides: TGTGCCTGGAGTTGGCTAGCGGGGGCAGATACGCAGTATTTT.